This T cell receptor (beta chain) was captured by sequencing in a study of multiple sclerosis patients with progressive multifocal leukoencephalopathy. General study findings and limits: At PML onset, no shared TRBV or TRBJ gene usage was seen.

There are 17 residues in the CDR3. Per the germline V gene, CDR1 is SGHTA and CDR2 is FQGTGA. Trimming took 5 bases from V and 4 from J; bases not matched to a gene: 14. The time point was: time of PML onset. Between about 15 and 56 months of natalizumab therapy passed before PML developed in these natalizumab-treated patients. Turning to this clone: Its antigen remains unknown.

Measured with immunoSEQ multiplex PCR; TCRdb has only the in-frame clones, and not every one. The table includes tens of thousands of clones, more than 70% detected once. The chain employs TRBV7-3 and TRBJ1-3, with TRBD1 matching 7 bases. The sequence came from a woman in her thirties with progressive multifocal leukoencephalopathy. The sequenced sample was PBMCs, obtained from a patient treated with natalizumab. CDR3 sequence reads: CASSPGPTGRLGNTIYF. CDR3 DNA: TGTGCCAGCAGCCCAGGACCGACAGGGAGATTGGGAAACACCATATATTTT.